The clone carrying this TCR beta chain turned up a few times. These data are taken from a study of memory CD4+ T cells and cytomegalovirus serostatus. As for the study in general: Donors were healthy Belgian adults, 10 or so CMV seropositive and about two dozen seronegative.

Single viable CD3+CD4+CD8-CD45RO+ cells were sorted as the memory CD4+ T cells. Donors' CMV status reflects serum IgG against pp150, pp28, p38, p52. After thawing, CD4+ T cells were positively selected. Trimming shortened V by 2 bases and J by 6 bases, and 13 bases separated the two germline ends. The CDR3 is 14 residues long. Looked up from germline, CDR1 is MNHNS and CDR2 is SASEGT. Methods used by the authors: Out-of-frame sequences were removed, leaving 2 million to 2.5 million distinct TCRbeta sequences. TCRdb keeps only in-frame clones here, not all; method: immunoSEQ multiplex PCR. The V and J calls and clone size were taken over from that table, and D and trimming were inferred from the DNA. The sample consists of around 60,000 clones, roughly four fifths of them appearing once.

The TCR was taken from an adult in good health and CMV-seronegative. This sequence joins TRBV6-1 and TRBJ1-1; a weak D match, TRBD1 (5 bases). The sample was memory CD4+ T cells from blood. CDR3 loop: CASSEIPRGPEAFF. In nucleotides, the CDR3 is TGTGCCAGCAGTGAAATACCTCGGGGCCCTGAAGCTTTCTTT.